Presented here are 25 T cell receptor beta chains from one specimen sequenced in a study of blood T cell repertoires in COVID-19. Method: immunoSEQ multiplex PCR; TCRdb's copy keeps in-frame clones and lacks some. Of 150,000 to 170,000 clones detected, roughly 83% appear once; the ten largest clones hold approximately 30%. The material sequenced was peripheral blood. The receptors come from a woman aged 55 to 70 with acute or convalescent COVID-19.

The chain couples TRBV10-3 to TRBJ1-1; no firm D call. The CDR3 sequence is 15 residues long. Germline V gives CDR1 ENHRY, CDR2 SYGVKD. Trimming took off 2 bases at V and 5 bases at J, with 15 bases between the two ends. The CDR3 region has the DNA TGTGCCATCAGTGAGCCACGACCCGTCGGGACTGAAGCTTTCTTT. Translating gives CAISEPRPVGTEAFF.

The gene calls are TRBV23-1 and TRBJ2-3; 8 nucleotides line up with TRBD1. TRBV23-1 counts as an open reading frame of uncertain function. V trimming: 6 bases; J trimming: 5 bases; junction bases outside the gene matches: 10. The CDR3 runs 15 residues. CDR3 region: CASRTPGGAEDTQYF. The CDR3 coding sequence is TGCGCCAGCAGGACCCCAGGGGGCGCGGAAGATACGCAGTATTTT.

The rearrangement uses TRBV5-3 and TRBJ2-6; 12 nucleotides line up with TRBD2. TRBV5-3 qualifies as an ORF whose function is uncertain. The CDR3 runs 17 residues. Trimming at V came to 4 bases and at J to 0 bases, leaving 2 bases not matched to a gene. CDR3 sequence: CARSPLAGGSGANVLTF. DNA for the CDR3: TGTGCCAGAAGCCCACTAGCGGGGGGCTCTGGGGCCAACGTCCTGACTTTC.

The rearrangement joins TRBV10-3 to TRBJ2-1; 8 nucleotides line up with TRBD1. The CDR3 runs to 13 residues. CDR1 and CDR2 (germline): ENHRY, SYGVKD. The V segment lost 6 bases and the J segment 6 bases; nucleotides outside the gene matches: 4. The CDR3 coding sequence is TGTGCCATCAGGGATACAGGGGGCAATGAGCAGTTCTTC. Residues: CAIRDTGGNEQFF.

The chain has TRBV27 and TRBJ1-1; 8 nucleotides line up with TRBD1. This CDR3 region has 14 residues. CDR1 is MNHEY, CDR2 SMNVEV, per germline (reference sequence). Unmatched junction bases numbered 1, after V lost 3 bases and J lost 1 base. The CDR3 region has the DNA TGTGCCAGCAGTTTGGGACAGGCGAACACTGAAGCTTTCTTT. Protein: CASSLGQANTEAFF.

The gene calls are TRBV3-1 (or the pseudogene TRBV3-2) and TRBJ2-1; 11 nucleotides line up with TRBD2. In germline, CDR1 is LGHDT, CDR2 YNNKEL (reference sequence). The CDR3 runs to 15 residues. V shed 4 bases and J 2 bases; nucleotides not matched to a gene: 1. The DNA of the CDR3 is TGTGCCAGCAGCCCGACTAGCGGGACCTACAATGAGCAGTTCTTC. Residues: CASSPTSGTYNEQFF.

This rearrangement joins TRBV7-9 to TRBJ1-2; D not certain. Germline V CDR1 and CDR2: SEHNR, FQNEAQ (reference sequence). The CDR3 spans 15 residues. V lost 5 bases, J lost 4 bases, and 17 bases lay in between. CDR3 coding DNA: TGTGCCAGCAGCGGTACTCGGCGGGAGAGCTATGGCTACACCTTC. Translating it yields CASSGTRRESYGYTF. The whole variable domain, remainder taken from reference TRBV7-9 and TRBJ1-2, is DTGVSQNPRHKITKRGQNVTFRCDPISEHNRLYWYRQTLGQGPEFLTYFQNEAQLEKSRLLSDRFSAERPKGSFSTLEIQRTEQGDSAMYLCASSGTRRESYGYTFGSGTRLTVV.

V usage is TRBV6-6 and J usage is TRBJ1-1; unclear D gene. V was clipped by 3 bases and J by 0 bases, with 5 bases between them. Germline V gene data show CDR1 as MNHNY and CDR2 as SVGAGI (reference sequence). The CDR3 extends over 13 amino acids. For the CDR3, the DNA is TGTGCCAGCAGTTATGCGTTGAACACTGAAGCTTTCTTT. It specifies CASSYALNTEAFF.

This clone appeared a few times. The chain couples TRBV18 to TRBJ2-1, with 7 bases aligning to TRBD1. The CDR3 consists of 16 residues. The germline V gene encodes CDR1 KGHSH and CDR2 LQKENI. Trimming at V came to 3 bases and at J to 8 bases, leaving 13 bases not matched to a gene. The DNA of the CDR3 is TGTGCCAGCTCACCTTTTCCGGGACAGTGGGGGCATGAGCAGTTCTTC. Its translation: CASSPFPGQWGHEQFF.

This chain links TRBV2 with TRBJ2-2; 9 nucleotides align to TRBD2. This CDR3 is built from 17 residues. Germline trimming cut 1 base from V and 5 bases from J; bases unmatched to any gene: 8. Germline V gene data show CDR1 as SNHLY and CDR2 as FYNNEI. CDR3 DNA: TGTGCCAGCAGTGAAGTTGGTGCGGGGGGGCAAACCGGGGAGCTGTTTTTT. This codes for CASSEVGAGGQTGELFF.

The CDR3 nucleotides read TGCGCCAGCAGCTTGGAAACAGGGGGAGAGACCCAGTACTTC. Its translation: CASSLETGGETQYF. The chain combines TRBV5-1 with TRBJ2-5; 8 bases line up with TRBD1. The CDR3 consists of 14 residues. The V gene's germline CDR1 is SGHRS and CDR2 YFSETQ. The V and J ends lost 0 bases and 4 bases, in that order; junction bases with no gene match: 2.

The chain recombines TRBV11-1 with TRBJ2-2, with D unclear. The CDR3 is made up of 12 amino acids. The V end was cut by 3 bases, the J end by 4 bases, with 3 bases between. Germline CDR1 is SGHAT and CDR2 is FQDESV (reference sequence). The CDR3 region has the DNA TGTGCCAGCAGCTTGCGCACCGGGGAGCTGTTTTTT. Translation: CASSLRTGELFF.

This clone was picked up one time. The chain recombines TRBV5-1 with TRBJ2-6, with 7 nucleotides matching TRBD1. Germline V gene data show CDR1 as SGHRS and CDR2 as YFSETQ. Trimming at V came to 4 bases and at J to 0 bases, leaving 7 bases not matched to a gene. This CDR3 spans 17 amino acids. Written as DNA, the CDR3 is TGCGCCAGCAGCGGATCTACAGGGGCCTCTGGGGCCAACGTCCTGACTTTC. Protein product: CASSGSTGASGANVLTF.

This chain links TRBV11-2 with TRBJ2-7, with 10 bases aligning to TRBD1. This CDR3 region has 16 residues. V lost 1 base, J lost 4 bases, and 7 bases stayed unmatched. The V gene's germline CDR1 is SGHAT and CDR2 FQNNGV. DNA of the CDR3: TGTGCCAGCAGCTTAGCCCTCGGGGACAGGGGTTACGAGCAGTACTTC. Its translation: CASSLALGDRGYEQYF. The complete variable domain, with remaining parts taken from reference TRBV11-2 and TRBJ2-7, reads EAGVAQSPRYKIIEKRQSVAFWCNPISGHATLYWYQQILGQGPKLLIQFQNNGVVDDSQLPKDRFSAERLKGVDSTLKIQPAKLEDSAVYLCASSLALGDRGYEQYFGPGTRLTVT.

In DNA, the CDR3 is TGTGCCAGCTCGTCACAGGGCCAAGAGACCCAGTACTTC. Encoded protein: CASSSQGQETQYF. The J gene is TRBJ2-5, the V gene TRBV18; TRBD1 might be the D (6 bases). The CDR3 is 13 amino acids. From germline, CDR1 is KGHSH and CDR2 LQKENI. Between the trimmed V and J ends, which lost 6 bases and 1 base, there was a span of 9 bases.

The J gene is TRBJ1-1, the V gene TRBV12-3 or TRBV12-4, with D tentatively TRBD1 (5 bases). The ends were cut back, 6 bases at V and 8 bases at J, with 13 bases in the middle. This CDR3 region has 12 residues. CDR3 amino acids: CASSWSGQEAFF. In nucleotides, the CDR3 is TGTGCCAGCAGCTGGTCCGGACAAGAAGCTTTCTTT.

The V and J genes are TRBV5-3 and TRBJ2-1; 8 bases map to TRBD2. TRBV5-3 is given ORF status, its function remaining uncertain. V was clipped by 1 base and J by 10 bases; unmatched bases: 7. The CDR3 totals 14 residues. CDR3 sequence: CARSLSASGWEQFF. CDR3 coding DNA: TGTGCCAGAAGCTTGTCGGCTAGCGGGTGGGAGCAGTTCTTC.

The rearrangement joins TRBV3-1 (or the pseudogene TRBV3-2) to TRBJ1-6; TRBD1 matches at 7 bases. CDR3 size: 15 residues. Germline CDR1 and CDR2: LGHDT and YNNKEL (reference sequence). V gave up 1 base and J gave up 7 bases; unmatched junction bases: 4. CDR3 protein: CASSQGQGKNSPLHF. In nucleotides, the CDR3 is TGTGCCAGCAGCCAAGGACAGGGAAAAAATTCACCCCTCCACTTT.

V gene TRBV6-5 combines with J gene TRBJ2-7; 7 nucleotides agree with TRBD1. CDR1 MNHEY and CDR2 SVGAGI come from the germline V gene. V dropped 8 bases and J dropped 2; count of bases not matched to a gene: 6. This CDR3 spans 13 amino acids. CDR3 amino acids: CASRRDSTYEQYV. The CDR3 region has the DNA TGTGCCAGCCGTAGGGACAGTACCTACGAGCAGTACGTC.

The V call is TRBV14, the J call TRBJ2-1; 13 nucleotides align to TRBD2. Germline loops: CDR1 SGHDN, CDR2 FVKESK. V lost 1 base to trimming and J lost 7 bases; unmatched junction nucleotides: 4. The length of the CDR3 is 16 residues. The CDR3 loop is CASSQGGTSGANEQFF. The CDR3 DNA is TGTGCCAGCAGCCAAGGCGGGACTAGCGGGGCGAATGAGCAGTTCTTC. Filled out from reference TRBV14 and TRBJ2-1, the complete variable domain reads EAGVTQFPSHSVIEKGQTVTLRCDPISGHDNLYWYRRVMGKEIKFLLHFVKESKQDESGMPNNRFLAERTGGTYSTLKVQPAELEDSGVYFCASSQGGTSGANEQFFGPGTRLTVL.

The chain uses TRBV7-8 and TRBJ2-3, with 9 nucleotides matching TRBD1. The CDR3 is made up of 16 amino acids. V was clipped by 6 bases and J by 3 bases; unmatched bases: 10. The germline V gene encodes CDR1 SGHVS and CDR2 FQNEAQ. The DNA of the CDR3 is TGTGCCAGCAGGTCCCCGGGACAGGGCATGACAGATACGCAGTATTTT. Amino acids: CASRSPGQGMTDTQYF.

This clone appeared a single time. The V call is TRBV6-5, the J call TRBJ2-5; perhaps TRBD1 as D (5 bases). Germline V lookup: CDR1 MNHEY, CDR2 SVGAGI. This CDR3 has 15 amino acids. V gave up 0 bases and J gave up 9 bases, with 17 bases separating them. CDR3 coding DNA: TGTGCCAGCAGTTACTCCATCAGACAGCACCGGGCCCAGTACTTC. Protein sequence: CASSYSIRQHRAQYF.

The chain joins TRBV5-1 to TRBJ2-3, with 8 positions matching TRBD1. Per germline, CDR1 SGHRS and CDR2 YFSETQ. The CDR3 length is 14 residues. V lost 5 bases, J lost 2 bases, and 4 bases stayed unmatched. The CDR3 spells CASSYRGDTDTQYF. The CDR3 bases are TGCGCCAGCAGTTACAGGGGGGACACAGATACGCAGTATTTT.

The CDR3 region has the DNA TGTGCCAGCAGGCCGGGGCTAGCGGGATATACGCAGTATTTT. Its translation is CASRPGLAGYTQYF. This chain links TRBV2 with TRBJ2-3; 9 bases map to TRBD2. V was pared by 6 bases and J by 7 bases, with 8 bases of the junction left unmatched. In germline, CDR1 is SNHLY, CDR2 FYNNEI. The CDR3 sequence is 14 residues long.

This clone appeared a single time. This chain connects TRBV24-1 to TRBJ2-1, with a possible D match to TRBD1 (7 bases). Germline lookup yields CDR1 KGHDR and CDR2 SFDVKD. The length of the CDR3 is 14 residues. The ends were cut back, 4 bases at V and 7 bases at J, with 13 bases in the middle. CDR3 sequence: CATSEGGQTNEQFF. The CDR3, as DNA: TGTGCCACCAGTGAGGGGGGACAGACGAATGAGCAGTTCTTC.